This TCR beta chain was obtained from a study of cytomegalovirus exposure and HLA in healthy donors. Nominally healthy donors provided the samples, though records likely missed some immune exposures. The V segment lost 0 bases and the J segment 4 bases; nucleotides outside the gene matches: 7. This CDR3 comprises 15 residues. Looked up from germline, CDR1 is SQVTM and CDR2 is ANQGSEA. The study ran its PCR with 60 Vbeta and 13 Jbeta primers. Libraries were prepared by immunoSEQ multiplex PCR; TCRdb keeps only in-frame clonotypes and omits some of them. The data show under 200,000 clones, about 80% seen once. The sample holds one count of this clone.

Sample: PBMCs. The origin of this receptor is a woman aged 40 to 50 in good health and CMV-seronegative. The chain links TRBV29-1 to TRBJ1-1, with 8 bases identical to TRBD1. The CDR3 coding sequence is TGCAGCGTTGAAGATCTGGGACAGGCGGGCACTGAAGCTTTCTTT. It codes for CSVEDLGQAGTEAFF.